Only one count was recorded for the clone carrying this T cell receptor beta chain. Its cognate antigen is unknown. The sample belongs to a study of Ad26.COV2.S vaccination and SARS-CoV-2 variants. Regarding the study as a whole: Spike-specific TCR breadth ran higher among vaccine recipients than placebo recipients. Vaccinees and placebo recipients showed similar non-spike TCR breadth.

Treatment of the sample: roughly 19 received Ad26.COV2.S at low or high dose, single or two shots; roughly 5 received placebo; per-sample allocation not given. Samples came from day 63 after the first vaccine or placebo injection. Boston supplied an adult donor aged 18-55 years. Losses at the gene ends were 1 base for V and 9 bases for J; bases not matched to a gene: 5. CDR1 is SGHTA, CDR2 FQGNSA, per germline. CDR3 length: 15 residues. Assay used: immunoSEQ multiplex PCR; TCRdb lists only in-frame clones, some missing. Seen here are hundreds of thousands of clones, 89% observed once, and the top ten hold 2.5%.

The starting material was peripheral blood, obtained in a trial of Ad26.COV2.S vaccine versus placebo. The chain uses TRBV7-2 and TRBJ2-1, with TRBD2 matching 11 bases. The receptor comes from a person aged 18-60 years who received the Ad26.COV2.S COVID-19 vaccine or a placebo. CDR3 sequence: CASSLGGSGRVEQFF. CDR3 nucleotides: TGTGCCAGCAGCTTAGGAGGTAGCGGGAGGGTTGAGCAGTTCTTC.